This TCR beta chain was sequenced during a study of T cells in narcolepsy. Study-wide background: Patients with NT1 or NT2 and healthy control donors were enrolled. The study's findings and limits: Some memory CD4+ repertoires had no autoreactive clone sequences. Healthy controls reportedly lacked the autoreactive clonotypes serially found in patients' blood. Comparing one patient's CSF and blood CD4+ clonotypes highlighted HCRT- and TRIB2-specific autoreactive clonotypes.

Here immunoSEQ multiplex PCR was the method, and the copy in TCRdb shows in-frame clones only, minus some. This sample has 27,000 or so clones, with roughly four fifths found just once. The germline gives CDR1 SGHTA, CDR2 FQGNSA. CDR3 length: 12 residues. Trimming removed 2 bases from V and 6 bases from J, with 4 bases in between. Remarks on this clone: No antigen is known for it.

The sequenced sample consisted of CD45RA- memory CD4+ T cells from PBMCs. V and J are TRBV7-2 and TRBJ2-2; unclear D gene. The clonotype originates from a human donor with narcolepsy. CDR3 loop: CASSLFSGELFF. The CDR3 DNA follows: TGTGCCAGCAGCTTATTTTCCGGGGAGCTGTTTTTT.